This T cell receptor beta chain stems from a study of blood T cell repertoires in COVID-19. Study summary: The samples span acute and convalescent COVID-19 from the United States, Italy and Spain.

The V end was cut by 8 bases, the J end by 0 bases, with 10 bases between. Germline lookup yields CDR1 MNHEY and CDR2 SVGAGI. The CDR3 sequence is 13 residues long. Original handling: Estimated nucleated cell counts came from reference gene primer amplification. Assay used: immunoSEQ multiplex PCR; TCRdb lists only in-frame clones, some missing. V and J calls and clone size follow that table, whereas D and trimming were derived from the DNA. Of approximately 100,000 clones in the sample, around 83% were seen once. The specimen sequenced was peripheral blood. The rearrangement joins TRBV6-5 to TRBJ1-1, with D unclear. This TCR was sampled from a man aged 55 to 70 with acute or convalescent COVID-19. The CDR3 spells CASQRRLNTEAFF. As DNA, the CDR3 is TGTGCCAGCCAACGGCGGTTGAACACTGAAGCTTTCTTT.